The next 12 T cell receptor beta chains were all read from a single sample in a study of human T cells and chemical hapten exposure. TCRdb itself ran the RACE reads through MiXCR, one entry per CDR3 protein. The repertoire holds about 81,000 distinct CDR3 sequences, with roughly 7.1% as singletons. Noted time point: patch test 1, 2 weeks after DPC sensitization. The sample's treatment: therapeutic diphenylcyclopropenone sensitization with weekly scalp DPC. The specimen was whole blood, collected in connection with sensitization to the hapten diphenylcyclopropenone (DPC). The source is a woman between 25 and 40 years old with alopecia areata. Some clones in this sample may be carry-over from other donors' samples.

The table lists this clonotype with many counts. This chain joins TRBV6-1 and TRBJ2-3; D possibly corresponds to TRBD1 (6 bases). Trimming took 6 bases from V and 6 from J, leaving 22 bases between them. From germline, CDR1 is MNHNS and CDR2 SASEGT. CDR3 size: 16 residues. CDR3 sequence (DNA): TGTGCCAGCAGCGTCTCCAGGGGCCGCAGAGGGGATACGCAGTATTTT. As protein: CASSVSRGRRGDTQYF.

Of note for this clonotype: This sequence may be a read error, since a much larger clone differs from it by one base. The V and J genes are TRBV20-1 and TRBJ2-5, with 9 bases aligning to TRBD2. Germline V gives CDR1 DFQATT, CDR2 SNEGSKA (reference sequence). This CDR3 contains 15 residues. The CDR3 reads CRAPSSGGPQETQYF. CDR3 coding DNA: TGCCGTGCCCCCAGCAGCGGGGGGCCACAAGAGACCCAGTACTTC.

There are many counts of this clonotype. The V call is TRBV7-9, the J call TRBJ1-4; TRBD1 agrees at 9 bases. CDR1 is SEHNR, CDR2 FQNEAQ, per germline (reference sequence). The J segment lost 7 bases and the V segment lost 2 bases, leaving 8 bases of the junction unmatched. This CDR3 has 16 residues. The CDR3 here is CASSLRTRTGVEKLFF. The CDR3 coding sequence is TGTGCCAGCAGCTTAAGGACGCGGACAGGGGTTGAAAAACTGTTTTTT.

The chain links TRBV5-1 to TRBJ1-1, with TRBD1 matching 9 bases. This CDR3 is built from 14 residues. V shed 2 bases and J 7 bases; nucleotides not matched to a gene: 6. Germline CDR1 and CDR2: SGHRS and YFSETQ. The CDR3 DNA is TGCGCCAGCAGCTTACCCACAGGGGGCAGTGAAGCTTTCTTT. As protein: CASSLPTGGSEAFF.

This clonotype was detected only a few times. The chain combines TRBV6-5 with TRBJ1-2, with D perhaps TRBD1 (6 bases). Trimming pared 4 bases from V and 7 bases from J, leaving 13 bases between. Germline values: CDR1 MNHEY, CDR2 SVGAGI. The CDR3 is 13 amino acids. The CDR3 region is CASSLPGAFGYTF. The CDR3 bases are TGTGCCAGCAGTTTACCGGGGGCCTTTGGCTACACCTTC.

This clonotype has a count of ten or more. The chain uses TRBV4-2 and TRBJ2-1, with 7 positions matching TRBD1. CDR3 size: 16 residues. Trimming took 3 bases from V and 4 from J; bases not matched to a gene: 9. Per the germline V gene, CDR1 is LGHNA and CDR2 is YNFKEQ. In DNA form, the CDR3 reads TGTGCCAGCAGCCAGACCGGGACAGACCCTTACAATGAGCAGTTCTTC. Its translation: CASSQTGTDPYNEQFF.

This clonotype was counted between two and nine times. The chain is built from TRBV5-1 and TRBJ2-1; 9 bases are a match to TRBD2. Germline V CDR1 and CDR2: SGHRS, YFSETQ. With 4 bases clipped from V and 6 bases from J, the junction kept 5 bases outside the gene matches. The CDR3 has 14 amino acids. The DNA of the CDR3 is TGCGCCAGCAGCGGCGGGGGGGCCCGCAATGAGCAGTTCTTC. Amino acids: CASSGGGARNEQFF.

This clonotype showed up just a few times. The chain recombines TRBV29-1 with TRBJ2-6; D is undetermined. Germline values: CDR1 SQVTM, CDR2 ANQGSEA. V gave up 0 bases and J gave up 0 bases, with 3 bases separating them. The CDR3 runs 14 residues. The CDR3 loop reads CSVEEGSGANVLTF. The DNA of the CDR3 is TGCAGCGTTGAAGAGGGCTCTGGGGCCAACGTCCTGACTTTC.

This rearrangement joins TRBV10-3 to TRBJ2-3; TRBD2 matches at 15 bases. CDR3 length equals 15 residues. V dropped 10 bases and J dropped 5; count of bases not matched to a gene: 7. Germline CDR1 is ENHRY and CDR2 is SYGVKD. CDR3 in DNA: TGTGCCACCGGACTAGCGGGGGGGCCGGTAGATACGCAGTATTTT. Translated: CATGLAGGPVDTQYF.

V gene TRBV7-2 combines with J gene TRBJ2-1; possible D gene TRBD2, 6 bases. V shed 5 bases and J shed 3 bases, with 17 bases lying between them. The CDR3 has 16 residues. Germline CDR1 and CDR2: SGHTA and FQGNSA. Here the CDR3 DNA reads TGTGCCAGCAGCCCTGCGGGGCGGGGATGCTACAATGAGCAGTTCTTC. Its protein is CASSPAGRGCYNEQFF.

The chain employs TRBV20-1 and TRBJ1-1; D remains unclear. There are 15 residues in the CDR3. The germline gives CDR1 DFQATT, CDR2 SNEGSKA (reference sequence). Trimming left V 0 bases short and J 3 bases short, with 14 bases between. The CDR3: CSARDPGRRDTEAFF. The CDR3 DNA reads as TGCAGTGCTAGAGATCCCGGGCGGCGGGACACTGAAGCTTTCTTT.

Turning to this clonotype: A much larger clone sits a single nucleotide away, making a read error possible. V is TRBV6-1 and J is TRBJ2-5; TRBD1 is a possible D gene (5 bases). V was shortened by 10 bases and J by 0 bases, with 18 bases between the two germline ends. CDR1 is MNHNS, CDR2 SASEGT, per germline. This CDR3 comprises 15 residues. CDR3: CANRIGHLYQETQYF. The CDR3 coding sequence is TGTGCCAACAGAATTGGACACCTGTACCAAGAGACCCAGTACTTC.